This T cell receptor beta chain was captured by sequencing in a study of shared clonotypes between healthy human individuals (dated by TCRdb to 2018 to 2021). Regarding the research as a whole: A couple of women and a few men aged 18 to 49 years were included in the cohort. Per donor, leukapheresis produced somewhere between about 0.9 and 10 billion PBMCs. The study deeply sequenced blood TCR repertoires of about 5 healthy adults to estimate repertoire size and the extent of clonotype sharing between individuals. To increase sequencing depth and limit assay-specific biases, different laboratories used diverse techniques to prepare libraries and sequence TCR repertoires. What the study reported, not specific to this receptor: Sampling was restricted to blood, and TCR repertoires in tissue are likely to differ from TCR repertoires in blood. Based on pairwise subsampling, the degree of clonotype sharing among donors was expected to be affected by sequencing depth. The genetic and exposure-history diversity represented was limited by the small number of donors.

Using the deep immunoSEQ assay, TCR CDR3 regions were amplified from genomic DNA by multiplex PCR. Genomic DNA extracted from each cell subset was distributed evenly over all wells of several immunoSEQ 96-well plates, and each plate served as one replicate. For unsorted PBMC, 300 ng genomic DNA, equal to tens of thousands of T cell genomes, was loaded into each replicate PCR. Ten immunoSEQ deep assay plates were used to sequence unsorted PBMC genomic DNA. Purified libraries were measured with a Qubit 3.0 fluorometer, size-checked on a Bioanalyzer 2100, and measured again with the KAPA Library Quantification kit. Every immunoSEQ 96-well plate was sequenced on a separate single-read 150-cycle Illumina NextSeq 550 flow cell. Concerning the study's data processing: Because the immunoSEQ output included only junctional sequences and no quality scores, the filtering could not be the same as the filtering used for full-length reads. To assign V/J genes and CDR3, sequences were annotated against IMGT germline references using PyIR, a Python wrapper for IgBLAST v1.9. Reads were removed for weak V/J assignments (E-value above 1e-6), missing CDR3, stop codons, out-of-frame junctions, or ambiguous translated residues. A V3J clonotype was defined by an identical inferred V gene, J gene, and CDR3 amino acid sequence. Percentage overlap between repertoires was calculated by dividing the number of shared unique clonotypes by the size of the smaller repertoire. Repertoire richness was assessed with RTK rarefaction, the Chao1 estimator, and Recon v2.1 estimates of unobserved clonotypes. TCRdb's version of the immuneACCESS table is confined to in-frame rearrangements and falls short of the full clone set. An unresolved V gene accounts for under half of the shortfall where checked; the remainder is of unknown origin. D and trimming were read from the DNA, whereas the V and J calls and clone size are those reported in that table. The table for this sample lists fewer than 550,000 clones; approximately 79% of them were counted only once. The top ten clones comprise around an eighth of the sample.

Sequences SGDLS (CDR1) and YYNGEE (CDR2) are obtained from the germline V gene. The CDR3 numbers 14 residues from cysteine through phenylalanine. Only the CDR3 DNA stays, 42 bases, in frame from base 1. Between the V and J ends, shortened by 6 bases and 3 bases respectively, the junction contains 16 bases. Concerning this clone itself: The target of this receptor is not known. Base quality data are lacking; no much larger clone is found one base away.

Donors were healthy HIV-negative adults with no recently reported acute infections or vaccinations. Every donor was a Caucasian adult living in Nashville, Tennessee, USA. For unsorted samples, about 90 million PBMCs were counted, and genomic DNA was extracted using the QIAamp DNA Blood Mini kit. After blood collection by leukapheresis, PBMCs were isolated using Ficoll-Histopaque density gradient centrifugation and then cryopreserved in the vapor phase of liquid nitrogen. The sample consisted of PBMCs. Here the chain combines TRBV9 and TRBJ2-7; a confident D gene designation cannot be given. This TCR came from a woman aged 40 to 50 in good health. Some clones in this sample may be carry-over from other donors' samples. The DNA reads TGTGCCAGCAACGCCTATGGGGAAGACTACGAGCAGTACTTC. The resulting protein is CASNAYGEDYEQYF. Supplemented by the reference TRBV9 and TRBJ2-7 proteins around the CDR3, the complete variable domain is DSGVTQTPKHLITATGQRVTLRCSPRSGDLSVYWYQQSLDQGLQFLIQYYNGEERAKGNILERFSAQQFPDLHSELNLSSLELGDSALYFCASNAYGEDYEQYFGPGTRLTVT.